The sequence of this TCR beta chain was determined in a study of brain T cells in children with intractable seizures. Only in-frame clones appear in the TCRdb table, and some are missing; sequencing was by immunoSEQ multiplex PCR. The table records around 80,000 clones, around nine tenths of them present only once. Notes on the study in general: Patients' HCMV serostatus was unknown; virus specificity rests on CDR3 similarity alone.

The sequenced cases were selected for having the highest brain T cell transcript signatures. Regarding this clone: Its specificity is not known.

V lost 4 bases and J 2 bases, leaving 19 bases between the germline ends. From germline, CDR1 is SGHDT and CDR2 YYEEEE. This CDR3 contains 17 residues. The material was peripheral blood, obtained at surgery. The clonotype was recovered from a girl aged 2 to 10 with Rasmussen encephalitis and intractable seizures. The chain is built from TRBV5-6 and TRBJ2-1; possibly TRBD2 for D (6 bases). CDR3 in DNA: TGTGCCAGCAGCCCGGGAGTATCCTCCGGGGCCTACAATGAGCAGTTCTTC. The encoded protein is CASSPGVSSGAYNEQFF.